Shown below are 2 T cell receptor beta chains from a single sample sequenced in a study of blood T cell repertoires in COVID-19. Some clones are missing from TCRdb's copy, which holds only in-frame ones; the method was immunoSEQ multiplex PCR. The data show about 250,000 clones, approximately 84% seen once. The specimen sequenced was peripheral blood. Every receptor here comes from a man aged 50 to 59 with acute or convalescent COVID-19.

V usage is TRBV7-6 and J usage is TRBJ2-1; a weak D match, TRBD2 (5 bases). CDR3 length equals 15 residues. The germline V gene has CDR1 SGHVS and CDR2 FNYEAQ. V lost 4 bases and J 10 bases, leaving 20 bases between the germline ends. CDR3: CASSYGGLATREQFF. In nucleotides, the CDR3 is TGTGCCAGCAGCTATGGTGGTCTAGCCACTAGGGAGCAGTTCTTC.

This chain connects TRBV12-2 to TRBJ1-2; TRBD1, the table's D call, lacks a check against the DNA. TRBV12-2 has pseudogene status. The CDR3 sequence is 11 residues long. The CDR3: CASRLGHGYTF. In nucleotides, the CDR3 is TGTGCAAGTCGCTTAGGGCATGGCTACACCTTC.